The clone carrying this T cell receptor (beta chain) was recorded a few times. The antigen remains undetermined. The CDR3 totals 14 residues. In germline, CDR1 is SNHLY, CDR2 FYNNEI. V was clipped by 5 bases and J by 4 bases, with 12 bases between them. This entry belongs to a study of T-cell reconstitution after alpha-beta-depleted transplantation in children. Notes on the study in general: Surviving thymic progenitors and recipient T cells were the source of high TCRbeta diversity at day 60 in some patients. T-cell numbers and diversity one year post-transplant derived largely from freshly generated T cells.

Preparing the TCRbeta library involved the use of unique molecular identifiers. MiXCR was run by TCRdb on the PCR reads, yielding one entry per CDR3 protein. The sample comprises fewer than 150,000 distinct CDR3 sequences, roughly 10% of which are singletons, and approximately 25% rests with the top ten. The clonotype was recovered from a girl in the first two years of life who had a stem cell transplant for combined immunodeficiency, so the T cells may come from the graft donor. The chain employs TRBV2 and TRBJ1-3, with D tentatively TRBD1 (5 bases). Here the sequenced sample was PBMCs, mostly from graft donor cells, taken 180 days after TCRalphabeta/CD19-depleted stem cell transplant. The chain's CDR3 is CASSFRDLGNTIYF. CDR3 DNA sequence: TGTGCCAGCAGTTTCCGGGACCTAGGAAACACCATATATTTT. Full variable domain (rest looked up from reference TRBV2 and TRBJ1-3): EPEVTQTPSHQVTQMGQEVILRCVPISNHLYFYWYRQILGQKVEFLVSFYNNEISEKSEIFDDQFSVERPDGSNFTLKIRSTKLEDSAMYFCASSFRDLGNTIYFGEGSWLTVV.